The 17 T cell receptor beta chains below come from one sample, sequenced in a study of cytomegalovirus exposure and HLA in healthy donors. Only in-frame clones appear in the TCRdb table, and some are missing; sequencing was by immunoSEQ multiplex PCR. The sample yields about 160,000 clones, 75% to 90% seen once. Sequencing was carried out using PBMCs. These receptors originate from a woman younger than 35 in good health and CMV-seronegative.

The chain recombines TRBV7-9 with TRBJ2-7; 8 bases match TRBD2. V was pared by 4 bases and J by 2 bases, with 7 bases of the junction left unmatched. The germline V gene encodes CDR1 SEHNR and CDR2 FQNEAQ (reference sequence). The CDR3 contains 15 residues. The CDR3 coding sequence is TGTGCCAGCAGCTCCCCACTAGCGGCTACCTACGAGCAGTACTTC. This translates into CASSSPLAATYEQYF.

The rearrangement links TRBV2 to TRBJ2-3; 7 bases align to TRBD2. Germline assignment: CDR1 SNHLY and CDR2 FYNNEI. V shed 8 bases, J shed 5 bases, and the junction held 1 base outside the gene matches. The CDR3 covers 11 residues. The CDR3 sequence: CASGGVDTQYF. The CDR3 DNA reads TGTGCCAGCGGGGGGGTAGATACGCAGTATTTT.

The V and J genes are TRBV11-2 and TRBJ2-7, with no clear D. CDR3 size: 15 residues. Trimming cost V 3 bases and J 2 bases, with 14 bases left between them. Germline V lookup: CDR1 SGHAT, CDR2 FQNNGV. The CDR3 region is CASSFLQLGAYEQYF. CDR3 DNA sequence: TGTGCCAGCAGCTTTCTCCAGCTAGGAGCCTACGAGCAGTACTTC.

The CDR3 DNA reads TGTGCCAGCTCACCCACAGGGGGGGATCAGCCCCAGCATTTT. This sequence encodes CASSPTGGDQPQHF. J is TRBJ1-5 and V is TRBV18; 8 bases are a match to TRBD1. J gave up 5 bases and V 3 bases, and 3 bases lay outside the gene matches. CDR1 KGHSH and CDR2 LQKENI come from the germline V gene. CDR3 size: 14 residues.

As for this clone: Other DNA sequences in this sample translate to the same CDR3. CDR3 sequence: CASSLGGLTYEQYF. The CDR3 bases are TGCGCCAGCAGCTTGGGGGGCCTAACCTACGAGCAGTACTTC. V and J are TRBV5-1 and TRBJ2-7, with D possibly matching TRBD1 (5 bases). V gave up 0 bases and J gave up 2 bases, with 9 bases separating them. Germline-derived CDR1 and CDR2 are SGHRS and YFSETQ. The CDR3 extends over 14 amino acids.

This sequence joins TRBV2 and TRBJ2-5; D uncertain. The V end was cut by 4 bases, the J end by 2 bases, with 8 bases between. The CDR3 totals 13 residues. Per germline, CDR1 SNHLY and CDR2 FYNNEI. CDR3: CASSGGIQETQYF. For the CDR3, the DNA is TGTGCCAGCAGTGGTGGCATTCAAGAGACCCAGTACTTC.

The rearrangement joins TRBV9 to TRBJ2-3; 9 nucleotides match TRBD1. CDR1 is SGDLS and CDR2 is YYNGEE in the germline V gene. The V segment lost 3 bases and the J segment 6 bases; nucleotides outside the gene matches: 8. This CDR3 is 15 amino acids long. CDR3 bases: TGTGCCAGCAGCGACAGGGGGCCCCAGGGGGATACGCAGTATTTT. It yields the protein CASSDRGPQGDTQYF.

The chain carries TRBV7-2 and TRBJ1-1; tentatively, D is TRBD1 (6 bases). Between the trimmed V and J ends, which lost 4 bases and 10 bases, there was a span of 22 bases. In germline, CDR1 is SGHTA, CDR2 FQGNSA. The CDR3 runs 15 residues. CDR3 residues: CASSYLKKGESAAFF. The CDR3, as DNA: TGTGCCAGCAGCTATTTGAAAAAGGGGGAATCCGCAGCTTTCTTT.

The chain links TRBV11-2 to TRBJ2-7, with 7 bases identical to TRBD2. CDR1 SGHAT and CDR2 FQNNGV come from the germline V gene. This CDR3 is 16 amino acids long. With V trimmed by 4 bases and J by 7 bases, 16 bases remained unmatched. CDR3 residues: CASSSPGGAGPPEQYF. CDR3 sequence (DNA): TGTGCCAGCAGCTCCCCCGGTGGAGCGGGGCCCCCGGAGCAGTACTTC.

The chain has TRBV6-5 and TRBJ1-2, with TRBD1 matching 7 bases. This CDR3 region has 16 residues. Losses at the gene ends were 0 bases for V and 4 bases for J; bases not matched to a gene: 8. CDR1 is MNHEY and CDR2 is SVGAGI in the germline V gene. CDR3 amino acids: CASSYSSPTGIYGYTF. The CDR3 DNA sequence: TGTGCCAGCAGTTACTCCTCCCCGACAGGGATCTATGGCTACACCTTC.

The chain uses TRBV10-3 and TRBJ2-1, with D possibly matching TRBD1 (5 bases). The CDR3 has 12 amino acids. CDR1 and CDR2 (germline): ENHRY, SYGVKD. Deletions cut 3 bases from V and 8 bases from J, with 8 bases between. CDR3 amino acids: CAISDRAYEQFF. CDR3 DNA sequence: TGTGCCATCAGTGACAGGGCCTATGAGCAGTTCTTC.

V is TRBV27 and J is TRBJ1-1; 10 bases match TRBD1. This CDR3 is 13 amino acids long. CDR1 is MNHEY and CDR2 is SMNVEV in the germline V gene (reference sequence). Trimming cost V 10 bases and J 2 bases; bases outside gene matches: 4. CDR3 residues: CATRTGGNTEAFF. The CDR3 nucleotides read TGTGCCACCCGGACAGGGGGAAACACTGAAGCTTTCTTT.

The V gene is TRBV27, the J gene TRBJ1-5; D gene uncertain. CDR1 and CDR2 from the germline V gene are MNHEY and SMNVEV (reference sequence). Trimming cost V 1 base and J 0 bases, with 7 bases left between them. This CDR3 is built from 15 residues. The CDR3 DNA is TGTGCCAGCAGTTTATATTATCGTAGCAATCAGCCCCAGCATTTT. Translated: CASSLYYRSNQPQHF.

This clone came up once. V is TRBV18 and J is TRBJ1-6; TRBD1 aligns across 7 bases. The V segment lost 6 bases and the J segment 8 bases; nucleotides outside the gene matches: 10. Germline assignment: CDR1 KGHSH and CDR2 LQKENI. The CDR3 runs 15 residues. The chain's CDR3 is CASSAFGTEDSPLHF. CDR3 sequence (DNA): TGTGCCAGCTCTGCCTTCGGGACAGAAGATTCACCCCTCCACTTT.

The chain carries TRBV9 and TRBJ2-5; 12 bases fit TRBD2. Germline CDR1 is SGDLS and CDR2 is YYNGEE. The length of the CDR3 is 16 residues. The V gene end was trimmed by 3 bases and the J gene end by 5 bases; junction bases not matched to a gene: 8. CDR3 amino acids: CASSDYSLAGGETQYF. The CDR3 DNA sequence: TGTGCCAGCAGCGACTACTCACTAGCGGGGGGTGAGACCCAGTACTTC.

The chain has TRBV7-2 and TRBJ2-7; 9 bases map to TRBD2. The V gene's germline CDR1 is SGHTA and CDR2 FQGNSA. The length of the CDR3 is 16 residues. The ends lost 5 bases at V and 5 bases at J; junction bases unmatched: 13. CDR3: CASSQKGGGRAHEQYF. The CDR3 DNA follows: TGTGCCAGCAGCCAAAAGGGGGGCGGGAGGGCCCACGAGCAGTACTTC.

The rearrangement uses TRBV6-5 and TRBJ1-4; D not certain. The CDR3 covers 14 residues. Per the germline V gene, CDR1 is MNHEY and CDR2 is SVGAGI. V gave up 2 bases and J gave up 3 bases, with 7 bases separating them. In DNA form, the CDR3 reads TGTGCCAGCAGTTACGAGGGTTCTAATGAAAAACTGTTTTTT. Protein product: CASSYEGSNEKLFF.